This T cell receptor beta chain was found in a study of radiotherapy plus CTLA-4 blockade in lung cancer. Notes on this clone: Its specificity is not known.

The table came from immunoSEQ multiplex PCR; TCRdb's copy has only in-frame clones and leaves some out. Seen here are 90,000 to 100,000 clones, 65% to 85% observed once, and the top ten hold approximately 2.8%. General study findings and limits: Best predicting response, reportedly, were early blood T cell clone dynamics, with interferon-beta.

The sample consisted of peripheral blood, taken from a patient treated with radiotherapy plus ipilimumab. The TCR sequence derives from a human donor with non-small cell lung cancer who had a partial response to radiotherapy plus ipilimumab. Some clones in this sample may be carry-over from other donors' samples.

The chain's CDR3 is CASSVAGGRRETQYF. The CDR3 coding sequence is TGTGCCAGCAGCGTAGCGGGGGGACGGAGAGAGACCCAGTACTTC. This rearrangement joins TRBV9 to TRBJ2-5, with 7 positions matching TRBD2. The CDR3 sequence is 15 residues long. Trimming took 0 bases from V and 4 from J; bases not matched to a gene: 6. Looked up from germline, CDR1 is SGDLS and CDR2 is YYNGEE.